The clone carrying this T cell receptor beta chain has only a few counts. Its antigen is not identified. The study reverse transcribed the entire isolated RNA, so it sequenced expressed TCRB transcripts. The table came from immunoSEQ multiplex PCR; TCRdb's copy has only in-frame clones and leaves some out. The repertoire consists of 350,000 to 400,000 clones, with around 12% occurring once and the leading ten covering 0.008% to 0.011%. This specimen comes from a study of beta chain features in type 1 diabetes. In the study overall: Age, gender, cell numbers and subset yield matched between patients and controls. The samples had roughly 110 million sorted cells examined in all. The study's findings and limits: Researchers could not determine here whether HLA type influences TCRB rearrangement. Significant though moderate, a shortening of TCRB CDR3s appeared in all four CD4+ subsets of Type 1 diabetes patients.

Germline loops: CDR1 GTSNPN, CDR2 SVGIG (reference sequence). CDR3 length: 14 amino acids. V shed 4 bases and J shed 0 bases, with 11 bases lying between them. The material sequenced was naive CD4+ T cells from blood. This TCR came from a woman in her late teens or twenties with type 1 diabetes. The V and J genes are TRBV30 and TRBJ2-3, with a tentative D call TRBD2 (5 bases). CDR3 DNA: TGTGCCTGGACCGGCAGGAGGAGCACAGATACGCAGTATTTT. It encodes CAWTGRRSTDTQYF.